This T cell receptor (beta chain) was captured by sequencing in a study of cytomegalovirus exposure and HLA in healthy donors. Primers included in the PCR were 60 Vbeta and 13 Jbeta primers. The method was immunoSEQ multiplex PCR; TCRdb's version includes in-frame clones alone and lacks a portion of them. The table lists roughly 190,000 clones, around 83% of them singletons, with approximately 0.8% in the top ten. The CDR3 is made up of 18 amino acids. V lost 3 bases to trimming and J lost 1 base; unmatched junction nucleotides: 8. CDR1 and CDR2 from the germline V gene are SGHTA and FQGNSA. The source material was PBMCs. This chain joins TRBV7-2 and TRBJ2-2; 10 nucleotides match TRBD2. The TCR comes from a woman in her late teens or twenties in good health and CMV-seronegative. The CDR3 protein is CASSLVLAGAVNTGELFF. CDR3 nucleotides: TGTGCCAGCAGCTTGGTCCTAGCGGGGGCCGTGAACACCGGGGAGCTGTTTTTT.